This T cell receptor (beta chain) was recorded in a study of T cells in Graves' hyperthyroidism and ophthalmopathy. Study as a whole: Peripheral blood was acquired at first diagnosis, ahead of any therapy whatsoever. Broader study findings: Clonotypes that were expanded in thyroid above 0.001 mostly appeared in blood too.

Clinical symptoms, serum thyroxine and TRAb, thyroid ultrasound and orbital computed tomography together formed the diagnostic basis. V gave up 4 bases and J gave up 3 bases; unmatched junction bases: 1. The CDR3 length is 15 residues. This clonotype was observed many times. Its antigen remains unidentified. Amplified TCR beta CDR3 regions derived from RNA transcripts. With the HTBI primer set, the TCR CDR3 went through a first round of RT-PCR. TCRdb used MiXCR to reprocess the multiplex PCR reads, holding one entry per CDR3 protein. The table records over 700,000 distinct CDR3 sequences, approximately 18% of them present only once.

The clonotype originates from a woman in her forties or fifties with Graves' hyperthyroidism that later progressed to Graves' ophthalmopathy. Sequenced material: blood. The genes are TRBV12-3 or TRBV12-4 and TRBJ2-1, with 12 bases matching TRBD2. CDR3 amino acids: CASSSSGGDYNEQFF. CDR3 sequence (DNA): TGTGCCAGCAGTTCTAGCGGGGGGGACTACAATGAGCAGTTCTTC.